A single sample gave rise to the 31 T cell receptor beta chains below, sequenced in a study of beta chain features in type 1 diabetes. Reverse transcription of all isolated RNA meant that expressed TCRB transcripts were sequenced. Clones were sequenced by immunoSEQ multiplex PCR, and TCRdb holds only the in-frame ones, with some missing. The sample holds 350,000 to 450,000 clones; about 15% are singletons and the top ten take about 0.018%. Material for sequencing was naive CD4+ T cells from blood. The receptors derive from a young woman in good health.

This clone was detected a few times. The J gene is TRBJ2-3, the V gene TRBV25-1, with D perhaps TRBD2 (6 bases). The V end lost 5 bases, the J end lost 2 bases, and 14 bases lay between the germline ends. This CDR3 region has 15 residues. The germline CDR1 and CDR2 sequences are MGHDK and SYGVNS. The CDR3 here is CASSKGLRLTDTQYF. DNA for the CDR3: TGTGCCAGCAGTAAGGGACTGCGACTCACAGATACGCAGTATTTT.

In nucleotides, the CDR3 is TGTGCCAGCAGTTTACAGGCGCTAGCGGGAGAAGGTCGGTACTTC. It codes for CASSLQALAGEGRYF. The V and J genes are TRBV28 and TRBJ2-7, with TRBD2 matching 10 bases. This CDR3 comprises 15 residues. V was pared by 2 bases and J by 12 bases, with 13 bases of the junction left unmatched. Looked up from germline, CDR1 is MDHEN and CDR2 is SYDVKM.

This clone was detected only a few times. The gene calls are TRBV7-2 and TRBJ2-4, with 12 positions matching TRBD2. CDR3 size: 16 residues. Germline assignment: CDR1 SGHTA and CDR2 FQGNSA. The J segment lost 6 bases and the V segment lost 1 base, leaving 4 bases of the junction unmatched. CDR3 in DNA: TGTGCCAGCAGCTTAGTTTCTAGCGGGAGGGGAAACATTCAGTACTTC. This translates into CASSLVSSGRGNIQYF.

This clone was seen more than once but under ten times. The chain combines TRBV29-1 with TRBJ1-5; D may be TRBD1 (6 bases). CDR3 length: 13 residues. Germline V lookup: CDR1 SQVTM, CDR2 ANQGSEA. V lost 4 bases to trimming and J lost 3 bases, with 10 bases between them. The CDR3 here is CSVGQAINQPQHF. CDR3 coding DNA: TGCAGCGTTGGACAGGCTATCAATCAGCCCCAGCATTTT.

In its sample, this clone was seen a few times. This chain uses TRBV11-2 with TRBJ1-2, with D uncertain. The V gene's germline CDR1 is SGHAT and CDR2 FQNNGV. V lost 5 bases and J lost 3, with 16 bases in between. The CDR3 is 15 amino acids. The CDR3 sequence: CASSTRTGTYYGYTF. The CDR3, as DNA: TGTGCCAGCAGCACTAGAACGGGCACCTACTATGGCTACACCTTC. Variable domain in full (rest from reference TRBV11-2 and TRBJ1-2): EAGVAQSPRYKIIEKRQSVAFWCNPISGHATLYWYQQILGQGPKLLIQFQNNGVVDDSQLPKDRFSAERLKGVDSTLKIQPAKLEDSAVYLCASSTRTGTYYGYTFGSGTRLTVV.

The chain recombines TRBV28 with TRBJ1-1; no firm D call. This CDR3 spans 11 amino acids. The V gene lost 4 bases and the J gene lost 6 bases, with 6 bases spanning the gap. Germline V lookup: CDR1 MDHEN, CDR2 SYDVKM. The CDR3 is CASSSRPEAFF. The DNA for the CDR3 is TGTGCCAGCAGTTCCAGGCCTGAAGCTTTCTTT.

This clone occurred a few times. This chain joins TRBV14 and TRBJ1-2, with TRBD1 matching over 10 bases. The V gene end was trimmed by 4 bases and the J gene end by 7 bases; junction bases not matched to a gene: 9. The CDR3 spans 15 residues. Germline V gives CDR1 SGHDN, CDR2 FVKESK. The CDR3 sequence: CASSRTGQGYFGYTF. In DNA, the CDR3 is TGTGCCAGCAGCCGGACGGGACAGGGGTATTTTGGCTACACCTTC.

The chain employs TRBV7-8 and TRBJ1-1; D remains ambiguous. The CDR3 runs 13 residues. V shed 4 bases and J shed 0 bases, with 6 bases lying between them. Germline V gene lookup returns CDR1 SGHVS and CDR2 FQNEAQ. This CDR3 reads CASSSTMNTEAFF. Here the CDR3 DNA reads TGTGCCAGCAGCTCCACTATGAACACTGAAGCTTTCTTT.

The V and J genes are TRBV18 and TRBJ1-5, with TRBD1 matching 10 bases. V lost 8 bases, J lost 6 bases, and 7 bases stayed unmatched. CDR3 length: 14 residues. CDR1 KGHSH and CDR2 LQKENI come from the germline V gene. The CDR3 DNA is TGTGCCAGCCCTACGGACAGGGGGAGTCAGCCCCAGCATTTT. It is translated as CASPTDRGSQPQHF. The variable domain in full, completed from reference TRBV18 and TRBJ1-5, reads NAGVMQNPRHLVRRRGQEARLRCSPMKGHSHVYWYRQLPEEGLKFMVYLQKENIIDESGMPKERFSAEFPKEGPSILRIQQVVRGDSAAYFCASPTDRGSQPQHFGDGTRLSIL.

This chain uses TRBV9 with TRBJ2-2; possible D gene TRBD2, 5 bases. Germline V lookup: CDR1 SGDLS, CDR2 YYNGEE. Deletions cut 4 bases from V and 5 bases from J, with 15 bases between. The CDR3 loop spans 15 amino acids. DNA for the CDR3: TGTGCCAGCAGCCCCTCTGGTTCGGGGACCGGGGAGCTGTTTTTT. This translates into CASSPSGSGTGELFF.

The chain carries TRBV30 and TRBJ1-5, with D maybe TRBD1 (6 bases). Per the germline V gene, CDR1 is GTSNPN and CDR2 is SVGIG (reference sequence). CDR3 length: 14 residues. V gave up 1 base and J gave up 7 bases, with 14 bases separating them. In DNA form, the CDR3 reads TGTGCCTGGAGTGCCGGACAGTTCCGGCAGCCCCAGCATTTT. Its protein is CAWSAGQFRQPQHF.

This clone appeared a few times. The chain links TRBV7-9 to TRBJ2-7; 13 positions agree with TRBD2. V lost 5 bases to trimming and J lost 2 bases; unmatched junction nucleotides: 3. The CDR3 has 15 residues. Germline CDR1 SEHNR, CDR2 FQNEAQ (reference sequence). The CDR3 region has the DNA TGTGCCAGCAGCACGGGACTAGCGGGAACCTACGAGCAGTACTTC. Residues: CASSTGLAGTYEQYF.

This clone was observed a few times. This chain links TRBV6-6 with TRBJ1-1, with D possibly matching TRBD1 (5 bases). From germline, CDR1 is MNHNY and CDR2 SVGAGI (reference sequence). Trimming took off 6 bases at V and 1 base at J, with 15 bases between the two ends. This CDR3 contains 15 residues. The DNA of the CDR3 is TGTGCCAGCAGCTATCTCCAACAGGCGAACACTGAAGCTTTCTTT. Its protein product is CASSYLQQANTEAFF.

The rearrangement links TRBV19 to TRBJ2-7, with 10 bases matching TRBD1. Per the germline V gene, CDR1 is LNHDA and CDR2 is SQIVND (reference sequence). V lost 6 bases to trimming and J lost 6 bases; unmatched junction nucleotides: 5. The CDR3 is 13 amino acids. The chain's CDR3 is CASSRDRGSEQYF. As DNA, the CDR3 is TGTGCCAGTAGCCGGGACAGGGGTTCCGAGCAGTACTTC.

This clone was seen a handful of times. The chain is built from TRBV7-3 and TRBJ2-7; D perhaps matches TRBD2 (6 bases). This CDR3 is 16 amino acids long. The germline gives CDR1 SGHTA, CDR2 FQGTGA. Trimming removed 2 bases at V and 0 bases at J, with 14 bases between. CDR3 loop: CASSLWPGEDSYEQYF. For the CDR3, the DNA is TGTGCCAGCAGCTTATGGCCGGGGGAGGACTCCTACGAGCAGTACTTC.

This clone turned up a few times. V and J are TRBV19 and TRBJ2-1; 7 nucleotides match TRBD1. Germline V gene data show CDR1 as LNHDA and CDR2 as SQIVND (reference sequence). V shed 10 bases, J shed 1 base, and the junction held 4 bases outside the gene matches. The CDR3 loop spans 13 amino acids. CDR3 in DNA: TGTGCCACCCGACAGGGATCCTACAATGAGCAGTTCTTC. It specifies CATRQGSYNEQFF.

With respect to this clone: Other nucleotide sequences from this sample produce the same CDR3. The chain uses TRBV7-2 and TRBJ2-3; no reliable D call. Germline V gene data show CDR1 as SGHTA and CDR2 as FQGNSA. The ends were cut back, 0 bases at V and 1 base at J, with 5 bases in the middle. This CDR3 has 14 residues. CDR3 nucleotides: TGTGCCAGCAGCTTAGCCCCGGGCACAGATACGCAGTATTTT. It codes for CASSLAPGTDTQYF.

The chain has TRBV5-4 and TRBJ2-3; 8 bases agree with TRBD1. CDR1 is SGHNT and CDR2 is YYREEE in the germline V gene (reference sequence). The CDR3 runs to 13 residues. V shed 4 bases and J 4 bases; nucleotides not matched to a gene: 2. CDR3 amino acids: CASSDRGADTQYF. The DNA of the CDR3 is TGTGCCAGCAGCGACAGGGGCGCAGATACGCAGTATTTT.

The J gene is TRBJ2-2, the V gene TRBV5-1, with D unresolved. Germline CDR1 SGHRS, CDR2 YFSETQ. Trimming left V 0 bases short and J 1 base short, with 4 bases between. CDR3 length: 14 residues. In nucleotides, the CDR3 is TGCGCCAGCAGCTTGGGACAGAACACCGGGGAGCTGTTTTTT. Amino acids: CASSLGQNTGELFF.

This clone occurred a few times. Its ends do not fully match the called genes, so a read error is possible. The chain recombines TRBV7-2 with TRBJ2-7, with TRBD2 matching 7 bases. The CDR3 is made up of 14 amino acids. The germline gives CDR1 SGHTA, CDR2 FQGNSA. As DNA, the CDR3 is TGTGCCAGCAGCATAGCGGGCCACTCCTACGAGCAGTACTTC. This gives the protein CASSIAGHSYEQYF. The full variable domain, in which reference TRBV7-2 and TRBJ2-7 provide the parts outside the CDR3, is GAGVSQSPSNKVTEKGKDVELRCDPISGHTALYWYRQSLGQGLEFLIYFQGNSAPDKSGLPSDRFSAERTGGSVSTLTIQRTQQEDSAVYLCASSIAGHSYEQYFGPGTRLTVT.

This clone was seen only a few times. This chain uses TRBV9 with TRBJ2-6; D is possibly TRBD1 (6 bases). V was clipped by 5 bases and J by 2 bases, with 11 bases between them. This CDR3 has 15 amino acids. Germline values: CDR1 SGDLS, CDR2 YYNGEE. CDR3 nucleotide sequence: TGTGCCAGCAGAGACCAGGGGACTGGGGCCAACGTCCTGACTTTC. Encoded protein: CASRDQGTGANVLTF. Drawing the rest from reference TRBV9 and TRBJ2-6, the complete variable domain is DSGVTQTPKHLITATGQRVTLRCSPRSGDLSVYWYQQSLDQGLQFLIQYYNGEERAKGNILERFSAQQFPDLHSELNLSSLELGDSALYFCASRDQGTGANVLTFGAGSRLTVL.

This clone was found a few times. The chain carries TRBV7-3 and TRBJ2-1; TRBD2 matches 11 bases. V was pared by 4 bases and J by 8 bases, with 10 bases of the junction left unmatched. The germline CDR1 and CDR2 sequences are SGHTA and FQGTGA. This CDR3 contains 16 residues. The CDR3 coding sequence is TGTGCCAGCAGCTCCTTAGCGGGAGGGCCGATCTATGAGCAGTTCTTC. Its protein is CASSSLAGGPIYEQFF.

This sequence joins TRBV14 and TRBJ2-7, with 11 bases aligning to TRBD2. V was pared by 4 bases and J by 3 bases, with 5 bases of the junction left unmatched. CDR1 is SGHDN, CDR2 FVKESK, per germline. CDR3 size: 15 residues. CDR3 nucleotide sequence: TGTGCCAGCAGCCGCGGACTAGCGGGTATCTACGAGCAGTACTTC. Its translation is CASSRGLAGIYEQYF.

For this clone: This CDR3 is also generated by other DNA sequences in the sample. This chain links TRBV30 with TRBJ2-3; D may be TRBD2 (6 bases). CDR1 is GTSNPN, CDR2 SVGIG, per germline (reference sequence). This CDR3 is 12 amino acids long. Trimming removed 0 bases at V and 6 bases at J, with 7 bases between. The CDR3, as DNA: TGTGCCTGGAGTGTACGGGGGGATACGCAGTATTTT. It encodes CAWSVRGDTQYF.

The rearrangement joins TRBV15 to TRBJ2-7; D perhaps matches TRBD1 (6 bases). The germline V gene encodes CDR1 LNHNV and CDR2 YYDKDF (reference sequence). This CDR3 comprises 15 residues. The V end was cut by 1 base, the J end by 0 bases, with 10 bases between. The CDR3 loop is CATSRADRPSYEQYF. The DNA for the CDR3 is TGTGCCACCAGCAGAGCTGACAGGCCCTCCTACGAGCAGTACTTC.

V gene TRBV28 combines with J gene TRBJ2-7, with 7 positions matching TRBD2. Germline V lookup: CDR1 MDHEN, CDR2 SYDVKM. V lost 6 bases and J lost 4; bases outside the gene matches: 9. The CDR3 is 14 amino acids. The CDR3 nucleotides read TGTGCCAGCAGAGACGGGGGGAGGCAGTACGAGCAGTACTTC. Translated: CASRDGGRQYEQYF.

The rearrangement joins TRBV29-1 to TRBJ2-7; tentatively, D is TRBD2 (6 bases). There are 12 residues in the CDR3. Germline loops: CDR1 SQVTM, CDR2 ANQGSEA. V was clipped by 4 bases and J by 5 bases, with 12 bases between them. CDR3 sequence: CSVAISGDEQYF. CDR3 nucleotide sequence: TGCAGCGTTGCCATTTCGGGGGACGAGCAGTACTTC.

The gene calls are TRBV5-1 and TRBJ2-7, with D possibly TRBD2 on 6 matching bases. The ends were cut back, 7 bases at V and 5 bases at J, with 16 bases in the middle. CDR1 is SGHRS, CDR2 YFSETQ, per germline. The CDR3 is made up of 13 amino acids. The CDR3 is CASGSTGDDEQYF. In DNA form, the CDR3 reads TGCGCCAGCGGGTCCACGGGAGACGACGAGCAGTACTTC.

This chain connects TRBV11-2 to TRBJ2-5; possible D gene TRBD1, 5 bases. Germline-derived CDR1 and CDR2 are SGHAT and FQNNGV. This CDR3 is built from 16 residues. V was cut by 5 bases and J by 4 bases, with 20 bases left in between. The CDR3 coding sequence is TGTGCCAGCAGCAGATCTCGAGAGTGGGGCGGAGAGACCCAGTACTTC. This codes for CASSRSREWGGETQYF.

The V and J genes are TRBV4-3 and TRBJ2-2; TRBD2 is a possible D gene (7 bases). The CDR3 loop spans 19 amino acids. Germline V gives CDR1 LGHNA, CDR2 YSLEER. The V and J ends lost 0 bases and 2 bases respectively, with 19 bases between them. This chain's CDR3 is CASSQDRHIGGLNTGELFF. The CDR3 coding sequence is TGCGCCAGCAGCCAAGATCGCCATATCGGGGGGCTTAACACCGGGGAGCTGTTTTTT.

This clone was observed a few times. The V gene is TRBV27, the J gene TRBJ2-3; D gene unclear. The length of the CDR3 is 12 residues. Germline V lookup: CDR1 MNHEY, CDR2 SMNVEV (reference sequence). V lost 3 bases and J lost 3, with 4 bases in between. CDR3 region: CASSFSTDTQYF. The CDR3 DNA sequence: TGTGCCAGCAGTTTTTCGACAGATACGCAGTATTTT.